The 24 T cell receptor beta chains below were found in one sample sequenced in a study of cytomegalovirus exposure and HLA in healthy donors. PCR was performed using 60 Vbeta and 13 Jbeta primers. Sequencing used immunoSEQ multiplex PCR; TCRdb keeps in-frame clones, though not all of them. The sample comprises just under 250,000 clones, 82% of which are singletons, and 5.4% rests with the top ten. The specimen was PBMCs. The receptors originated from a woman in her thirties or forties in good health and CMV-seropositive.

This chain connects TRBV6-6 to TRBJ2-5, with TRBD1 as a possible D gene (5 bases). V was shortened by 7 bases and J by 4 bases, with 19 bases between the two germline ends. CDR1 and CDR2 from the germline V gene are MNHNY and SVGAGI (reference sequence). CDR3 size: 15 residues. The DNA of the CDR3 is TGTGCCAGCACCCCCGGCGGCTTTAGGGGAGAGACCCAGTACTTC. It encodes CASTPGGFRGETQYF.

The chain is built from TRBV12-5 and TRBJ1-2, with 10 bases that match TRBD1. Looked up from germline, CDR1 is LGHNT and CDR2 is FRNRAP. J was trimmed by 4 bases and V by 6 bases; bases with no gene match: 8. The CDR3 contains 15 residues. The CDR3 region has the DNA TGTGCTAGTGGGAGGGGGACAGGGGTTCCCTATGGCTACACCTTC. Its translation: CASGRGTGVPYGYTF.

V and J are TRBV19 and TRBJ2-7, with D possibly being TRBD1 (6 bases). Trimming left V 6 bases short and J 0 bases short, with 15 bases between. The CDR3 covers 15 residues. In germline, CDR1 is LNHDA, CDR2 SQIVND (reference sequence). The CDR3 here is CASSQGQGSSYEQYF. CDR3 nucleotide sequence: TGTGCCAGTAGCCAGGGGCAGGGCAGCTCCTACGAGCAGTACTTC.

This chain links TRBV30 with TRBJ1-4; possible D gene TRBD1, 6 bases. This CDR3 is 16 amino acids long. CDR1 is GTSNPN and CDR2 is SVGIG in the germline V gene (reference sequence). V lost 2 bases, J lost 2 bases, and 15 bases lay in between. CDR3 protein: CAWSPRLGATNEKLFF. For the CDR3, the DNA is TGTGCCTGGAGTCCGCGATTGGGGGCTACTAATGAAAAACTGTTTTTT. The variable domain in full, completed from reference TRBV30 and TRBJ1-4, reads SQTIHQWPATLVQPVGSPLSLECTVEGTSNPNLYWYRQAAGRGLQLLFYSVGIGQISSEVPQNLSASRPQDRQFILSSKKLLLSDSGFYLCAWSPRLGATNEKLFFGSGTQLSVL.

The rearrangement joins TRBV7-9 to TRBJ2-7; D gene unclear. Per the germline V gene, CDR1 is SEHNR and CDR2 is FQNEAQ (reference sequence). With 5 bases removed from V and 2 bases from J, the gap between germline ends came to 4 bases. CDR3 size: 11 residues. The CDR3 DNA reads TGTGCCAGCAGCCCAACCTACGAGCAGTACTTC. Translating gives CASSPTYEQYF.

This CDR3 is CASSLTGGYGYTF. The CDR3 nucleotides are TGTGCCAGCAGCTTGACAGGGGGGTATGGCTACACCTTC. The J gene is TRBJ1-2, the V gene TRBV7-6, with 9 positions matching TRBD1. Germline-derived CDR1 and CDR2 are SGHVS and FNYEAQ. V gave up 3 bases and J gave up 5 bases; unmatched junction bases: 1. This CDR3 contains 13 residues.

The chain joins TRBV5-4 to TRBJ2-1, with 12 bases lining up with TRBD2. In germline, CDR1 is SGHNT, CDR2 YYREEE (reference sequence). The ends lost 0 bases at V and 8 bases at J; junction bases unmatched: 9. This CDR3 is built from 17 residues. CDR3 nucleotides: TGTGCCAGCAGCTTGGATCTAGCGGGAGGGGCCAGGGATGAGCAGTTCTTC. Protein sequence: CASSLDLAGGARDEQFF.

The J gene is TRBJ1-1, the V gene TRBV29-1, with D perhaps matching TRBD1 (6 bases). CDR3 length: 15 residues. The ends were cut back, 0 bases at V and 0 bases at J, with 11 bases in the middle. The germline gives CDR1 SQVTM, CDR2 ANQGSEA. The CDR3 protein is CSVEEWTAMNTEAFF. The CDR3 coding sequence is TGCAGCGTTGAAGAATGGACAGCCATGAACACTGAAGCTTTCTTT.

This clone was detected once. The chain carries TRBV6-4 and TRBJ2-1, with 12 bases identical to TRBD2. CDR3 length equals 16 residues. Germline V lookup: CDR1 MRHNA, CDR2 SNTAGT. The V gene end was trimmed by 0 bases and the J gene end by 13 bases; junction bases not matched to a gene: 10. CDR3 bases: TGTGCCAGCAGTGACTCTGAACTAGCGGGAGGTGAGGTCCAGTTCTTC. Residues: CASSDSELAGGEVQFF.

CDR3: CASSVTQRGQPQHF. As DNA, the CDR3 is TGTGCCAGCAGTGTCACTCAAAGGGGCCAGCCCCAGCATTTT. The chain combines TRBV6-6 with TRBJ1-5; the D gene is possibly TRBD1 (5 bases). Trimming took 5 bases from V and 7 from J, leaving 15 bases between them. This CDR3 has 14 amino acids. The germline V gene encodes CDR1 MNHNY and CDR2 SVGAGI (reference sequence).

This clone was seen a single time. J is TRBJ1-2 and V is TRBV6-5; TRBD1 aligns across 8 bases. Losses at the gene ends were 6 bases for V and 8 bases for J; bases not matched to a gene: 8. CDR1 MNHEY and CDR2 SVGAGI come from the germline V gene. The CDR3 loop spans 13 amino acids. CDR3: CASSGQGKRGYTF. In DNA, the CDR3 is TGTGCCAGCAGCGGACAGGGAAAGAGAGGCTACACCTTC.

The chain recombines TRBV5-1 with TRBJ2-4, with 11 bases that match TRBD1. The germline CDR1 and CDR2 sequences are SGHRS and YFSETQ. The CDR3 loop spans 16 amino acids. Unmatched junction bases numbered 2, after V lost 3 bases and J lost 0 bases. CDR3 loop: CASSYGQGAAKNIQYF. The CDR3 nucleotides are TGCGCCAGCAGCTACGGACAGGGGGCAGCCAAAAACATTCAGTACTTC.

The chain uses TRBV27 and TRBJ1-2; a possible D gene is TRBD1 (5 bases). V dropped 6 bases and J dropped 0 bases, with 11 bases sitting between them. Germline values: CDR1 MNHEY, CDR2 SMNVEV (reference sequence). The length of the CDR3 is 14 residues. The CDR3 DNA follows: TGTGCCAGCAGCCCCCGGGGGGCTAACTATGGCTACACCTTC. Translated, it gives CASSPRGANYGYTF.

This clone was seen only a few times. The gene calls are TRBV4-3 and TRBJ2-7; possibly TRBD1 for D (6 bases). Germline CDR1 is LGHNA and CDR2 is YSLEER. This CDR3 has 16 amino acids. Trimming took off 3 bases at V and 3 bases at J, with 18 bases between the two ends. CDR3 sequence (DNA): TGCGCCAGCAGCCAGTCCATAACCGGGACAAGCTACGAGCAGTACTTC. Translating it yields CASSQSITGTSYEQYF.

V usage is TRBV6-1 and J usage is TRBJ1-5; perhaps TRBD1 as D (6 bases). V gave up 5 bases and J gave up 0 bases, with 11 bases separating them. Germline V gene sequence: CDR1 MNHNS, CDR2 SASEGT. This CDR3 comprises 15 residues. CDR3 in DNA: TGTGCCAGCAGTATGACAGGTGATAGCAATCAGCCCCAGCATTTT. Amino acids: CASSMTGDSNQPQHF.

The CDR3: CASSPPRRASFNDEQYF. CDR3 sequence (DNA): TGTGCCAGCAGCCCCCCCCGGCGGGCATCCTTCAACGACGAGCAGTACTTC. The rearrangement links TRBV7-8 to TRBJ2-5; D is possibly TRBD2 (5 bases). TRBJ2-7 explains the end of the DNA better; the J call may be wrong. CDR3 size: 17 residues. Germline CDR1 reads SGHVS; CDR2 reads FQNEAQ.

The gene calls are TRBV30 and TRBJ1-5; D is undetermined. Germline lookup yields CDR1 GTSNPN and CDR2 SVGIG (reference sequence). The CDR3 has 15 amino acids. The ends were cut back, 0 bases at V and 0 bases at J, with 9 bases in the middle. The CDR3 protein is CAWSVPGNSNQPQHF. The CDR3, as DNA: TGTGCCTGGAGTGTACCGGGGAATAGCAATCAGCCCCAGCATTTT.

J is TRBJ1-5 and V is TRBV19; D not certain. This CDR3 has 15 amino acids. Between the trimmed V and J ends, which lost 5 bases and 3 bases, there was a span of 14 bases. Germline V gene lookup returns CDR1 LNHDA and CDR2 SQIVND (reference sequence). The CDR3 loop is CASSGRGMNNQPQHF. DNA for the CDR3: TGTGCCAGTAGTGGGAGAGGGATGAACAATCAGCCCCAGCATTTT.

The count of this clone is one. The chain is built from TRBV7-6 and TRBJ1-2, with D perhaps matching TRBD1 (6 bases). CDR3 length: 12 residues. V was cut by 2 bases and J by 10 bases, with 11 bases left in between. Germline CDR1 reads SGHVS; CDR2 reads FNYEAQ. Written as DNA, the CDR3 is TGTGCCAGCAGCTTATACAGGGACGACTACACCTTC. Its translation: CASSLYRDDYTF.

This chain connects TRBV2 to TRBJ1-2; 7 bases line up with TRBD1. In germline, CDR1 is SNHLY, CDR2 FYNNEI. This CDR3 comprises 15 residues. J lost 8 bases, V lost 6 bases, and 15 bases had no gene match. CDR3 protein: CASSANPDRAEGYTF. CDR3 in DNA: TGTGCCAGCAGCGCGAACCCCGACAGGGCAGAAGGCTACACCTTC.

This chain uses TRBV4-1 with TRBJ1-2; tentatively, D is TRBD1 (6 bases). This CDR3 is built from 13 residues. Germline CDR1 reads MGHRA; CDR2 reads YSYEKL. V was cut by 4 bases and J by 4 bases, with 10 bases left in between. The CDR3 DNA sequence: TGCGCCAGCAGCCCACAGGGAGTCTATGGCTACACCTTC. Its translation: CASSPQGVYGYTF.

The chain employs TRBV6-6 and TRBJ2-7; no clear D gene. Germline lookup yields CDR1 MNHNY and CDR2 SVGAGI (reference sequence). CDR3 length: 12 amino acids. Trimming shortened V by 4 bases and J by 7 bases, and 11 bases separated the two germline ends. CDR3 DNA sequence: TGTGCCAGCAGTTCCCGCCACAGTGAGCAGTACTTC. This sequence encodes CASSSRHSEQYF.

The chain uses TRBV4-3 and TRBJ2-1; TRBD1 agrees at 9 bases. CDR1 LGHNA and CDR2 YSLEER come from the germline V gene. The CDR3 is made up of 15 amino acids. V gave up 4 bases and J gave up 8 bases; unmatched junction bases: 9. CDR3 bases: TGCGCCAGCAGCCTATTTTGGACAGGGGACCATGAGCAGTTCTTC. Translation gives CASSLFWTGDHEQFF.

The DNA of the CDR3 is TGTGCCAGCAATTCCCAATTAGCGGGAACCTTTGAGACCCAGTACTTC. This encodes CASNSQLAGTFETQYF. The chain has TRBV28 and TRBJ2-5, with 8 nucleotides matching TRBD2. There are 16 residues in the CDR3. CDR1 MDHEN and CDR2 SYDVKM come from the germline V gene. V was pared by 7 bases and J by 5 bases, with 15 bases of the junction left unmatched.